Each of the 12 T cell receptor beta chains below was sequenced from the same sample in a study of T cell changes during pregnancy in multiple sclerosis. Libraries were prepared by immunoSEQ multiplex PCR; TCRdb keeps only in-frame clonotypes and omits some of them. The profile covers about 28,000 clones, with about 91% appearing a single time and around 0.8% taken by the ten largest. The sample in question was CD4+ T cells from peripheral blood mononuclear cells, obtained in the second trimester of pregnancy. Receptors were obtained from a female donor with multiple sclerosis, enrolled in a pregnancy study.

V usage is TRBV7-6 and J usage is TRBJ1-3; D not certain. The CDR3 covers 15 residues. Deletions cut 0 bases from V and 0 bases from J, with 6 bases between. CDR1 is SGHVS, CDR2 FNYEAQ, per germline. CDR3 protein: CASSLARSSGNTIYF. In nucleotides, the CDR3 is TGTGCCAGCAGCTTAGCACGGAGCTCTGGAAACACCATATATTTT.

The gene calls are TRBV5-1 and TRBJ2-3; no clear D gene. V was clipped by 0 bases and J by 5 bases, with 19 bases between them. The germline CDR1 and CDR2 sequences are SGHRS and YFSETQ. The CDR3 covers 17 residues. CDR3 nucleotide sequence: TGCGCCAGCAGCTTGGGGGTGTCGAGTAGCATGAGAGATACGCAGTATTTT. Residues: CASSLGVSSSMRDTQYF.

This chain connects TRBV11-2 to TRBJ1-1; D is unresolved. Germline CDR1 and CDR2: SGHAT and FQNNGV. This CDR3 is built from 15 residues. The V end lost 1 base, the J end lost 2 bases, and 11 bases lay between the germline ends. The CDR3 region is CASSLGRDTNTEAFF. CDR3 DNA: TGTGCCAGCAGCTTAGGTCGAGACACCAACACTGAAGCTTTCTTT.

The rearrangement links TRBV4-1 to TRBJ2-2, with a possible D match to TRBD1 (5 bases). This CDR3 spans 17 amino acids. In germline, CDR1 is MGHRA, CDR2 YSYEKL. The V end was cut by 4 bases, the J end by 5 bases, with 20 bases between. The CDR3: CASSRTRQGALTGELFF. The DNA for the CDR3 is TGCGCCAGCAGCCGTACCCGGCAGGGCGCGCTAACCGGGGAGCTGTTTTTT.

The genes are TRBV29-1 and TRBJ2-7, with 10 bases that match TRBD1. Per germline, CDR1 SQVTM and CDR2 ANQGSEA. The CDR3 spans 16 residues. Unmatched junction bases numbered 10, after V lost 2 bases and J lost 3 bases. The CDR3 protein is CSVETYSRTGGYEQYF. The CDR3 DNA reads as TGCAGCGTTGAAACCTACTCACGGACAGGGGGCTACGAGCAGTACTTC.

J is TRBJ2-1 and V is TRBV5-4; 9 positions agree with TRBD1. From germline, CDR1 is SGHNT and CDR2 YYREEE (reference sequence). The CDR3 is 14 residues long. Trimming cost V 2 bases and J 6 bases; bases outside gene matches: 3. The CDR3 loop is CASSLPGQGNEQFF. Written as DNA, the CDR3 is TGTGCCAGCAGCTTACCGGGACAGGGCAATGAGCAGTTCTTC. The full variable domain, in which reference TRBV5-4 and TRBJ2-1 provide the parts outside the CDR3, is ETGVTQSPTHLIKTRGQQVTLRCSSQSGHNTVSWYQQALGQGPQFIFQYYREEENGRGNFPPRFSGLQFPNYSSELNVNALELDDSALYLCASSLPGQGNEQFFGPGTRLTVL.

The CDR3 coding sequence is TGTGCCAGCAGCTTGTCCCTCAATCAGCCCCAGCATTTT. Amino acid sequence: CASSLSLNQPQHF. The J gene is TRBJ1-5, the V gene TRBV5-5; D is unclear. CDR1 is SGHKS and CDR2 is YYEKEE in the germline V gene (reference sequence). The CDR3 is 13 amino acids. V was shortened by 1 base and J by 3 bases, with 5 bases between the two germline ends.

The chain recombines TRBV7-3 with TRBJ2-2; perhaps TRBD2 as D (6 bases). Per the germline V gene, CDR1 is SGHTA and CDR2 is FQGTGA. V was cut by 4 bases and J by 0 bases, with 6 bases left in between. The CDR3 covers 14 residues. The CDR3 DNA reads as TGTGCCAGCAGCTGGGACTCGAACACCGGGGAGCTGTTTTTT. Translated: CASSWDSNTGELFF.

The gene calls are TRBV30 and TRBJ1-4; 8 nucleotides agree with TRBD1. Germline V gene lookup returns CDR1 GTSNPN and CDR2 SVGIG (reference sequence). Losses at the gene ends were 3 bases for V and 5 bases for J; bases not matched to a gene: 5. This CDR3 has 14 residues. The CDR3 DNA sequence: TGTGCCTGGAGGGACCGACAGGGGAATGAAAAACTGTTTTTT. It codes for CAWRDRQGNEKLFF. Filled out from reference TRBV30 and TRBJ1-4, the complete variable domain reads SQTIHQWPATLVQPVGSPLSLECTVEGTSNPNLYWYRQAAGRGLQLLFYSVGIGQISSEVPQNLSASRPQDRQFILSSKKLLLSDSGFYLCAWRDRQGNEKLFFGSGTQLSVL.

The genes are TRBV7-2 and TRBJ2-3; no reliable D call. Trimming took off 5 bases at V and 2 bases at J, with 11 bases between the two ends. Germline V gives CDR1 SGHTA, CDR2 FQGNSA. The CDR3 has 14 residues. CDR3: CASSPLSTTDTQYF. DNA of the CDR3: TGTGCCAGCAGCCCCCTAAGCACCACAGATACGCAGTATTTT. Full variable domain (rest looked up from reference TRBV7-2 and TRBJ2-3): GAGVSQSPSNKVTEKGKDVELRCDPISGHTALYWYRQSLGQGLEFLIYFQGNSAPDKSGLPSDRFSAERTGGSVSTLTIQRTQQEDSAVYLCASSPLSTTDTQYFGPGTRLTVL.

J is TRBJ2-7 and V is TRBV4-3; 9 bases are a match to TRBD2. This CDR3 region has 17 residues. The V gene end was trimmed by 1 base and the J gene end by 2 bases; junction bases not matched to a gene: 9. Germline CDR1 LGHNA, CDR2 YSLEER. CDR3 in amino acids: CASSQVFQRGDPYEQYF. CDR3 nucleotide sequence: TGCGCCAGCAGCCAAGTCTTCCAGCGGGGGGACCCCTACGAGCAGTACTTC.

This chain joins TRBV13 and TRBJ2-2; 8 positions match TRBD1. Germline V gene lookup returns CDR1 PRHDT and CDR2 FYEKMQ (reference sequence). Germline trimming cut 5 bases from V and 11 bases from J; bases unmatched to any gene: 10. This CDR3 contains 14 residues. CDR3 in DNA: TGTGCCAGCAGCCCAGACAGGGGCCCCTTCGAGCTGTTTTTT. Translated: CASSPDRGPFELFF.